This T cell receptor (beta chain) was identified during a study of CD4 T cells in relation to SARS-CoV-2 and coronaviruses. Looking at the study overall: ViraFEST: roughly 9-day antigen culture of PBMCs, then TCR beta CDR3 sequencing.

This clone was seen just once. Its antigen is not identified. Naive and memory CD4+ T cells came from enriched cryopreserved PBMCs. Naive or memory CD4+ cells were cultured 1:1 with T cell-depleted PBMCs plus CEF. Assay: immunoSEQ multiplex PCR; the TCRdb copy retains only in-frame clones and omits some. The data contain about 40,000 clones, roughly 83% of them singletons. The CDR3 is 11 amino acids. From germline, CDR1 is ENHRY and CDR2 SYGVKD. Trimming shortened V by 8 bases and J by 3 bases, and 7 bases separated the two germline ends. Study-level points and caveats: SARS-CoV-2-driven expansion was significantly weaker in crossreactive than monoreactive clones.

The TCR comes from an adult with COVID-19. The chain employs TRBV10-3 and TRBJ2-5; a possible D gene is TRBD2 (6 bases). Sequenced: naive CD4+ T cells from PBMCs, cultured in vitro. Subset in this sample: naive CD4+ T cells isolated by negative enrichment. The CDR3 bases are TGTGCCATCGGCGGGAAAGAGACCCAGTACTTC. Encoded protein: CAIGGKETQYF.